In its sample, the clone carrying this T cell receptor beta chain was seen a few times. The antigen is not known. This PCR relied on a set of 60 Vbeta primers and 13 Jbeta primers. Sequencing was performed with immunoSEQ multiplex PCR; in TCRdb, only in-frame clones are kept and a portion is missing. Of about 200,000 clones listed, roughly 85% are singletons. This sample was included in a study of cytomegalovirus exposure and HLA in healthy donors. The study, taken as a whole, reports: Fewer N-insertions than the approximately 700-donor mean were reportedly shown by an Asian-associated ancestry cluster in a later analysis. CMV serostatus alone was available as immune exposure information.

Sequencing used PBMCs. This sequence was found in a woman aged 45-65 years in good health and CMV-seronegative.

In DNA form, the CDR3 reads TGTGCCAGCAGTCCTAATACCCCCTCGTCCTACAATGAGCAGTTCTTC. Encoded protein: CASSPNTPSSYNEQFF. This chain joins TRBV27 and TRBJ2-1; D is unresolved. The CDR3 sequence is 16 residues long. Looked up from germline, CDR1 is MNHEY and CDR2 is SMNVEV (reference sequence). V was pared by 5 bases and J by 1 base, with 15 bases between.